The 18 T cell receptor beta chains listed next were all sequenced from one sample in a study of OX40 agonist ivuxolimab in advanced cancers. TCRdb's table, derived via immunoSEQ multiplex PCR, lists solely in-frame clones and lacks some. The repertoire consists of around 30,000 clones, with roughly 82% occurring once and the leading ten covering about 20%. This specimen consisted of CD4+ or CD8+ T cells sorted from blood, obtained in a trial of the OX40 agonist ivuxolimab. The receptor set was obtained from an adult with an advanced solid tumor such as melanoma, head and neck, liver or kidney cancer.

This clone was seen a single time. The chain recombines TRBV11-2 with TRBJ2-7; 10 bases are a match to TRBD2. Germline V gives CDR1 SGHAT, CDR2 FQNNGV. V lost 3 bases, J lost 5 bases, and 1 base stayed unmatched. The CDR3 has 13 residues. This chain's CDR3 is CASSLLAGDEQYF. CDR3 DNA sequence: TGTGCCAGCAGCTTGCTAGCGGGAGACGAGCAGTACTTC. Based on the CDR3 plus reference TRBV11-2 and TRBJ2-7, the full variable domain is EAGVAQSPRYKIIEKRQSVAFWCNPISGHATLYWYQQILGQGPKLLIQFQNNGVVDDSQLPKDRFSAERLKGVDSTLKIQPAKLEDSAVYLCASSLLAGDEQYFGPGTRLTVT.

The CDR3 spells CASSDWTGPRDGYTF. In nucleotides, the CDR3 is TGCGCCAGCAGCGACTGGACAGGGCCCCGGGATGGCTACACCTTC. V gene TRBV4-1 combines with J gene TRBJ1-2; TRBD1 matches 8 bases. The CDR3 has 15 amino acids. Germline values: CDR1 MGHRA, CDR2 YSYEKL. V shed 5 bases and J 6 bases; nucleotides not matched to a gene: 11.

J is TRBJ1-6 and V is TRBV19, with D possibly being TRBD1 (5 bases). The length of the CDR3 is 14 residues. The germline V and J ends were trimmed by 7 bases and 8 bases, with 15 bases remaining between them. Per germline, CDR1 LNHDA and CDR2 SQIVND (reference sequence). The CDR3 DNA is TGTGCCAGTAAATTCGGGACGAGTTATTCACCCCTCCACTTT. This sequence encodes CASKFGTSYSPLHF.

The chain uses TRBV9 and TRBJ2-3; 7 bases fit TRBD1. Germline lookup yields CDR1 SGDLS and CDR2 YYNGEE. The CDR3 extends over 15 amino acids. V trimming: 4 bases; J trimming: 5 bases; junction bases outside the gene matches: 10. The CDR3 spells CASSPAGTGVDTQYF. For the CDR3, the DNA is TGTGCCAGCAGCCCAGCCGGAACAGGGGTAGATACGCAGTATTTT.

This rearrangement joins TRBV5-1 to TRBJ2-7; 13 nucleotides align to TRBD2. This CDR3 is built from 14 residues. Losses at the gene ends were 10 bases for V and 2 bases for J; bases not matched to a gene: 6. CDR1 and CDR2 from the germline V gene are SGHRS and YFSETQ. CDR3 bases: TGCGCCGCAACCGGGACTAGCGGGACCTACGAGCAGTACTTC. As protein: CAATGTSGTYEQYF.

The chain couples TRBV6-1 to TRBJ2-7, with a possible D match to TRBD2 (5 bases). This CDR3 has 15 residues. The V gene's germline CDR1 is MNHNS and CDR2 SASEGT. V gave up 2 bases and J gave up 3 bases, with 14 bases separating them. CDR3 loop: CASSERSYGLYEQYF. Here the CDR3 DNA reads TGTGCCAGCAGTGAAAGGTCTTACGGACTCTACGAGCAGTACTTC.

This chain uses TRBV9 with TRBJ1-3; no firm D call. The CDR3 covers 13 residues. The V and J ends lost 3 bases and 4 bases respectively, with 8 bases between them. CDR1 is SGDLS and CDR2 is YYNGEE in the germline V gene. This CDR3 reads CASSATPGNTIYF. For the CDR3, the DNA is TGTGCCAGCAGCGCAACCCCGGGAAACACCATATATTTT.

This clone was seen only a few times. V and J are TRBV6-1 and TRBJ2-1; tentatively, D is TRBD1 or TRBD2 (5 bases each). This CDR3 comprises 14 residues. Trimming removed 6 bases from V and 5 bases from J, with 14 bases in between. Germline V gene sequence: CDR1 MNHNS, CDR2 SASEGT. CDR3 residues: CASREVQVNNEQFF. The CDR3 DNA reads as TGTGCCAGCAGGGAGGTACAGGTGAACAATGAGCAGTTCTTC.

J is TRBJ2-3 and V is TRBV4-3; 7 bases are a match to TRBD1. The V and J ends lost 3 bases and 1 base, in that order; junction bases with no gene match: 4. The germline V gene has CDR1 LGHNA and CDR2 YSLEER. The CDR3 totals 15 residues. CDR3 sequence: CASSQADRGTDTQYF. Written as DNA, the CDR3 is TGCGCCAGCAGCCAGGCTGACAGGGGCACAGATACGCAGTATTTT.

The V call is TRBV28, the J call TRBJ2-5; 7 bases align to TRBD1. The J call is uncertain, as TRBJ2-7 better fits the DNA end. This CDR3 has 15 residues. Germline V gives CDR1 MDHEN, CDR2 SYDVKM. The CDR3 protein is CASSATGALPYEQYF. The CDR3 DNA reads TGTGCCAGCAGTGCCACAGGGGCCCTTCCCTACGAGCAGTACTTC.

The DNA for the CDR3 is TGTGCCTGGAGGAGACAGGGGGCTTTTAACACCGGGGAGCTGTTTTTT. It specifies CAWRRQGAFNTGELFF. The J gene is TRBJ2-2, the V gene TRBV30, with TRBD1 matching 10 bases. V lost 3 bases to trimming and J lost 2 bases; unmatched junction nucleotides: 6. Germline V gives CDR1 GTSNPN, CDR2 SVGIG (reference sequence). The CDR3 runs to 16 residues.

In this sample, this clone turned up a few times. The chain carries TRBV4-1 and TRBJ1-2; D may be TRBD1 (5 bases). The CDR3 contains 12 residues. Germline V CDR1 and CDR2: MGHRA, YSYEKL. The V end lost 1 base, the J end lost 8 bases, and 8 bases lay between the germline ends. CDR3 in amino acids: CASSQVGGGYTF. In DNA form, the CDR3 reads TGCGCCAGCAGCCAAGTGGGGGGAGGCTACACCTTC.

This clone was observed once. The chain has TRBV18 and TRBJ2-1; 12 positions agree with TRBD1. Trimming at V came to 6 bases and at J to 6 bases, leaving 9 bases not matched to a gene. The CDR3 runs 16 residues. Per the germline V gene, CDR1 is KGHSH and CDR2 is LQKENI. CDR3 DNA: TGTGCCAGCTCGCTTACCGGGACAGGGGGCCCCAATGAGCAGTTCTTC. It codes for CASSLTGTGGPNEQFF.

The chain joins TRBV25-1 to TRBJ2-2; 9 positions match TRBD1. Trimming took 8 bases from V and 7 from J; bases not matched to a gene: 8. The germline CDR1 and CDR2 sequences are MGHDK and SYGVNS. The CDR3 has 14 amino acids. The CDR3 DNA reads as TGTGCCAGCGAGGACAGGGGTTTTCTCGGGGAGCTGTTTTTT. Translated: CASEDRGFLGELFF.

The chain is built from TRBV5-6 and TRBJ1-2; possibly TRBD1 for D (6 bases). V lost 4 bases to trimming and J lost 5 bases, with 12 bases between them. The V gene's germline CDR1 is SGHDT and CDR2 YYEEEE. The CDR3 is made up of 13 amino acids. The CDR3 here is CASSRDRTYGYTF. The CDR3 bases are TGTGCCAGCAGCCGAGACAGGACATATGGCTACACCTTC.

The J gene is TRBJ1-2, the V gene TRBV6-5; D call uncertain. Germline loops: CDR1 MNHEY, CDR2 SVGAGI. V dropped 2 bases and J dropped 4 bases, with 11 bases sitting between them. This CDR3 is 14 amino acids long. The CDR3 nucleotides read TGTGCCAGCAGTTACACTAGCGGGTTCTATGGCTACACCTTC. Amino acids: CASSYTSGFYGYTF.

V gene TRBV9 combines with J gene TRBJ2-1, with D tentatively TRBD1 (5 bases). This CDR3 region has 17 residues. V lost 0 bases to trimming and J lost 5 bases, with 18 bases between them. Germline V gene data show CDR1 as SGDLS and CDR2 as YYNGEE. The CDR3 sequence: CASSVALGSLRDNEQFF. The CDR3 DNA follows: TGTGCCAGCAGCGTAGCCCTCGGTTCGCTCAGGGACAATGAGCAGTTCTTC.

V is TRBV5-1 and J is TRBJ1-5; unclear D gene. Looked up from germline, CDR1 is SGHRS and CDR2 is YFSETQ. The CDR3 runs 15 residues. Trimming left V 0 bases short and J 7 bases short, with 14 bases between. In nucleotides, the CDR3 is TGCGCCAGCAGCTTGGATGCGGGTTTGGGACAGCCCCAGCATTTT. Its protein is CASSLDAGLGQPQHF.